This T cell receptor (beta chain) was profiled in a study of cytomegalovirus exposure and HLA in healthy donors. Turning to the study itself: Genotyping showed roughly 86% of over 350 donors falling in the Caucasian-associated ancestry cluster.

Study-level findings and limits: Researchers catalogued approximately 170 TCR beta chains as cytomegalovirus-associated. Association of a missense DCLRE1C variant with TCR beta V- and J-gene trimming was reported in a later analysis.

All donors participated as healthy donors of bone marrow. Regarding this clone: Its antigen is as yet unknown.

In the PCR, 60 Vbeta and 13 Jbeta primers were used. Only in-frame clones appear in the TCRdb table, and some are missing; sequencing was by immunoSEQ multiplex PCR. Among approximately 210,000 clones listed, 85% to 90% were seen once. Sequencing was performed on PBMCs. The sequence derives from a man aged 25 to 45 in good health and CMV-seronegative.

Here the CDR3 reads CASRTAGTGGHYGYTF. Written as DNA, the CDR3 is TGTGCCAGCAGGACAGCCGGGACAGGGGGCCACTATGGCTACACCTTC. The chain is built from TRBV28 and TRBJ1-2, with 12 bases aligning to TRBD1. The CDR3 sequence is 16 residues long. CDR1 is MDHEN and CDR2 is SYDVKM in the germline V gene. J gave up 3 bases and V 6 bases, and 8 bases lay outside the gene matches.